A selection of T cell receptor beta chains follows, all from one sample in a study of shared clonotypes between healthy human individuals. Only in-frame clones appear in the TCRdb table, and some are missing; sequencing was by immunoSEQ multiplex PCR. Of 2 million to 3 million clones in the sample, 80% to 95% are singletons; the top ten hold about 0.34%. The sequenced sample was naive CD4+ T cells from PBMCs. The receptor source for this set is a man aged 18 to 29 in good health. Some clones in this sample may be carry-over from other donors' samples. Both conserved end residues are part of each CDR3.

CDR3: CASSYGSGQIYEQYF
J: -
V: TRBV6-5

CDR3: CSVPGTPFYNEQFF
J: TRBJ2-1
V: TRBV29-1

CDR3: CASSLAGPYNEKLFF
J: TRBJ1-4
V: TRBV11-2

CDR3: CAWSVLGNEQYF
J: TRBJ2-7
V: TRBV30

CDR3: CASSSASGTFTDTQYF
J: TRBJ2-3
V: TRBV5-4

CDR3: CASSWARETQYF
J: TRBJ2-5
V: TRBV28

CDR3: CASSFALRDSGYTF
J: TRBJ1-2
V: TRBV7-8

CDR3: CASSSSTGNSQPQHF
J: TRBJ1-5
V: TRBV18

CDR3: CASSLFPGLARGEQFF
J: TRBJ2-1
V: TRBV28

CDR3: CASSLTGDYGYTF
J: TRBJ1-2
V: TRBV5-6

CDR3: CASSSQGFQDTQYF
J: TRBJ2-3
V: TRBV7-9

CDR3: CASSVVPTGGNTIYF
J: TRBJ1-3
V: TRBV9

CDR3: CASSSPKGRLSSGANVLTF
J: TRBJ2-6
V: TRBV28

CDR3: CASSSSPTSGFTGELFF
J: TRBJ2-2
V: TRBV11-3

CDR3: CASSFRGREGEQYF
J: TRBJ2-7
V: TRBV5-4

CDR3: CASSPRTSGSYEQYF
J: TRBJ2-7
V: TRBV9

CDR3: CASSLRWQTYEQYF
J: TRBJ2-7
V: TRBV7-2

CDR3: CASSPGRQGYGGEQFF
J: TRBJ2-1
V: TRBV18

CDR3: CATSRDDRFNYGYTF
J: TRBJ1-2
V: TRBV15

CDR3: CASRRYFGQHYEQYF
J: TRBJ2-7
V: TRBV28

CDR3: CAWSPSRSDSSYQPQHF
J: TRBJ1-5
V: TRBV30

CDR3: CASSLPEVYEAFF
J: TRBJ1-1
V: TRBV28

CDR3: CASSDSRTDTQYF
J: TRBJ2-3
V: TRBV25-1

CDR3: CASSLTSGTYEQYF
J: TRBJ2-7
V: TRBV18

CDR3: CAISESRPGGGVGYTF
J: TRBJ1-2
V: TRBV10-3

CDR3: CASSVRDSIGNEQFF
J: TRBJ2-1
V: TRBV5-1

CDR3: CATRGGRAKGTDTQYF
J: TRBJ2-3
V: TRBV15

CDR3: CASSLLPPLAGVTGELFF
J: TRBJ2-2
V: TRBV5-1

CDR3: CASSLGHRGQTTGELFF
J: TRBJ2-2
V: TRBV7-3

CDR3: CASSTPRDRGQVTGELFF
J: TRBJ2-2
V: TRBV7-9

CDR3: CASSSRNELGYGYTF
J: TRBJ1-2
V: TRBV28

CDR3: CASSFDREETQYF
J: TRBJ2-5
V: TRBV5-4

CDR3: CASSSGSLRDDTEAFF
J: TRBJ1-1
V: TRBV28

CDR3: CASSELGRASDTQYF
J: TRBJ2-3
V: TRBV2

CDR3: CASSYINRVDGYTF
J: TRBJ1-2
V: TRBV7-2

CDR3: CAISRLAGGPNEQFF
J: TRBJ2-1
V: TRBV10-3

CDR3: CASRNSGSSYEQYF
J: TRBJ2-7
V: TRBV27

CDR3: CASSPPGANVLTF
J: TRBJ2-6
V: TRBV5-4

CDR3: CAWTHWDRDQETQYF
J: TRBJ2-5
V: TRBV30

CDR3: CASRNNRDSNQPQHF
J: TRBJ1-5
V: TRBV12-1

CDR3: CASSFWVGRANQPQHF
J: TRBJ1-5
V: TRBV5-8

CDR3: CASRINDWSSYNEQFF
J: TRBJ2-1
V: TRBV5-8

CDR3: CATSRTSDEQFF
J: TRBJ2-1
V: TRBV30

CDR3: CASSLEADRGKLFF
J: TRBJ1-4
V: TRBV5-1

CDR3: CASSLAGETYNEQFF
J: TRBJ2-1
V: TRBV28

CDR3: CASSQNPGQGHYEQYF
J: TRBJ2-7
V: TRBV4-3

CDR3: CASSRIGGSYEQYF
J: TRBJ2-7
V: TRBV6-5